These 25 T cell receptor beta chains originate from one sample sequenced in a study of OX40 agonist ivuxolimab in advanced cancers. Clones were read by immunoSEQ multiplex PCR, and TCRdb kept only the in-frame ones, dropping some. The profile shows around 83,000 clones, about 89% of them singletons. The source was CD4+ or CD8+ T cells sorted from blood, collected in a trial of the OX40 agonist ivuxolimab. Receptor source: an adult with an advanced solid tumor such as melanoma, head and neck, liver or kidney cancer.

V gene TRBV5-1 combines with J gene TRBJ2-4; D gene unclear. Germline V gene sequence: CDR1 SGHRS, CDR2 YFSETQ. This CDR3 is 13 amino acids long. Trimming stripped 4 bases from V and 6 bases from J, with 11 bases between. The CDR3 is CASSPRQRNIQYF. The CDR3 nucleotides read TGCGCCAGCAGCCCCAGGCAGAGAAACATTCAGTACTTC.

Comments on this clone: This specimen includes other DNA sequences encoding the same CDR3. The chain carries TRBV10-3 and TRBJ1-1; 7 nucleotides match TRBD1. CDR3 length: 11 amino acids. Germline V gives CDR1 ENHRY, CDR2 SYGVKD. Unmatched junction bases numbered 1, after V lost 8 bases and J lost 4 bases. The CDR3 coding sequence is TGTGCCATCTCAGGGGGCACTGAAGCTTTCTTT. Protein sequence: CAISGGTEAFF.

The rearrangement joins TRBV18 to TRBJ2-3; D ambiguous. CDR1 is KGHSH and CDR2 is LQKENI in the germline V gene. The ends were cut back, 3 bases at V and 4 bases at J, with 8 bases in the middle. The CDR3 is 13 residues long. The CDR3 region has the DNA TGTGCCAGCTCACCCCCCTTGGCAGATACGCAGTATTTT. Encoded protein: CASSPPLADTQYF.

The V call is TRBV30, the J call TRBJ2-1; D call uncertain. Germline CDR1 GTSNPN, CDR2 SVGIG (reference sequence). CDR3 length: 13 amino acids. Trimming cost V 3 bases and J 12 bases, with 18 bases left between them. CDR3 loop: CAWRKPIQFVQFF. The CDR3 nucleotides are TGTGCCTGGAGAAAGCCTATACAATTTGTGCAGTTCTTC.

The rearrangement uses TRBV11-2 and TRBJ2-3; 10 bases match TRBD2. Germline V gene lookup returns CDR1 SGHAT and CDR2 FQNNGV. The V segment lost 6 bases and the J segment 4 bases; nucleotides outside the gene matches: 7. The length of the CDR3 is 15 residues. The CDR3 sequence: CASRPLAGKSDTQYF. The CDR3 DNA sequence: TGTGCCAGCAGGCCACTAGCGGGGAAATCAGATACGCAGTATTTT.

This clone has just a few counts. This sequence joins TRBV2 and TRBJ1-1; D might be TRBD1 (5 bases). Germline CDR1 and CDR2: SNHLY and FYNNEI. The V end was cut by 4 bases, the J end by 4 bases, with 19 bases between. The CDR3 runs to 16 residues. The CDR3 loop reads CASSGQGFLGGTEAFF. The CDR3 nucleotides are TGTGCCAGCAGTGGGCAGGGTTTTCTCGGAGGCACTGAAGCTTTCTTT.

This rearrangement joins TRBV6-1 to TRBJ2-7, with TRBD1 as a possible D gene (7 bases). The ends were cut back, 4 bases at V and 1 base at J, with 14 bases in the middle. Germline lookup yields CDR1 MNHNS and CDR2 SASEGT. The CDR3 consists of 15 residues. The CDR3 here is CASSVAGQRSYEQYF. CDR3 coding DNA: TGTGCCAGCAGTGTCGCGGGACAGCGGTCCTACGAGCAGTACTTC.

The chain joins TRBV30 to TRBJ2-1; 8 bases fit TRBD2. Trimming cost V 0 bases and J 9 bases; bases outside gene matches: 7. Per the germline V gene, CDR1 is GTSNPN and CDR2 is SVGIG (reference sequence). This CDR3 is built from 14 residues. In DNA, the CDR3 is TGTGCCTGGAGTGTAAGCGGGAGACGGGCTGAGCAGTTCTTC. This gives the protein CAWSVSGRRAEQFF.

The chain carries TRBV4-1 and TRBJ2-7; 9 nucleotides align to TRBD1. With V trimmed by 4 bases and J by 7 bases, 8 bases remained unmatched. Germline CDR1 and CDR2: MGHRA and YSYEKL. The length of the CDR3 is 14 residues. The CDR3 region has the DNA TGCGCCAGCAGCCTAACGGGACAGGGAGGAGAGCAGTACTTC. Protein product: CASSLTGQGGEQYF.

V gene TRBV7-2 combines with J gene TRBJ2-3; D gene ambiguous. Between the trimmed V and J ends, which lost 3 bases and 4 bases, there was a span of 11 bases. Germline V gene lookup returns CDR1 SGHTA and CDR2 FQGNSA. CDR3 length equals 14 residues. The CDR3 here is CASSLALASDTQYF. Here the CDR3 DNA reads TGTGCCAGCAGCTTGGCCTTAGCCTCAGATACGCAGTATTTT.

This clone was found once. This CDR3 is CASRSGTISYEQYF. DNA for the CDR3: TGTGCCAGCAGGAGCGGGACTATCTCCTACGAGCAGTACTTC. The V and J genes are TRBV7-2 and TRBJ2-7; TRBD2 aligns across 7 bases. The V and J ends lost 6 bases and 0 bases, in that order; junction bases with no gene match: 5. The germline V gene encodes CDR1 SGHTA and CDR2 FQGNSA. CDR3 length: 14 amino acids.

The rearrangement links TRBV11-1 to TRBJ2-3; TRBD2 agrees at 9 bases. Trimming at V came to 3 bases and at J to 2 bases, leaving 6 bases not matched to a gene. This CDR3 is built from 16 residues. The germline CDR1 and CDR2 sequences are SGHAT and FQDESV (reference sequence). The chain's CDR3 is CASSFRLAEVTDTQYF. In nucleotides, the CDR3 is TGTGCCAGCAGCTTTCGACTAGCGGAGGTCACAGATACGCAGTATTTT.

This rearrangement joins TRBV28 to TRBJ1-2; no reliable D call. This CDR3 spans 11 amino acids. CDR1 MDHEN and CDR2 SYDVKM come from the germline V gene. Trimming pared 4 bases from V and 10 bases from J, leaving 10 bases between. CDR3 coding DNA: TGTGCCAGCAGTTCGGTCGGGTCCTACACCTTC. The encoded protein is CASSSVGSYTF.

The CDR3, as DNA: TGTGCCAGCAGTGAGACTAGCGGGACATACAATGAGCAGTTCTTC. As protein: CASSETSGTYNEQFF. The chain links TRBV6-1 to TRBJ2-1; 11 bases map to TRBD2. The ends lost 3 bases at V and 4 bases at J; junction bases unmatched: 2. This CDR3 has 15 residues. CDR1 MNHNS and CDR2 SASEGT come from the germline V gene.

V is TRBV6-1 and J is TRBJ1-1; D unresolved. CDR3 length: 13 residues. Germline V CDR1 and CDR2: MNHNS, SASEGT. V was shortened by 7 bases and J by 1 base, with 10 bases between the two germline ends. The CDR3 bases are TGTGCCAGCATAGGGTCAGGGAACACTGAAGCTTTCTTT. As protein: CASIGSGNTEAFF.

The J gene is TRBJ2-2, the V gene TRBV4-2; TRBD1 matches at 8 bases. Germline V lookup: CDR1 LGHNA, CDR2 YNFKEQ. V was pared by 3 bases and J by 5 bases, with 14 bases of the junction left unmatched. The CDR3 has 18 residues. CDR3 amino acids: CASSHPWVDRAGTGELFF. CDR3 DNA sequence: TGTGCCAGCAGCCACCCCTGGGTGGACAGGGCCGGGACCGGGGAGCTGTTTTTT.

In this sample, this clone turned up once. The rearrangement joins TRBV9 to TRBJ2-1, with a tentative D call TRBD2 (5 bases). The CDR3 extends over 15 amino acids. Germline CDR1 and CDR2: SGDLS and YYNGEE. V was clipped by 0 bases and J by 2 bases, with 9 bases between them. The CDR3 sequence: CASSVEAAAYNEQFF. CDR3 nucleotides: TGTGCCAGCAGCGTAGAGGCAGCGGCCTACAATGAGCAGTTCTTC.

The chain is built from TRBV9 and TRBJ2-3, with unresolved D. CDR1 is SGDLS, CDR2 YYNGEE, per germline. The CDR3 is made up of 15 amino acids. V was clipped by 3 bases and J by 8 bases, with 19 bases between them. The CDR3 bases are TGTGCCAGCAGCGGAATGAGTACGTCGCCGACTACGCAGTATTTT. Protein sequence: CASSGMSTSPTTQYF.

The CDR3 region has the DNA TGTGCCAGCAGCAAAAGGAGACTAGCGGTAGCCAAAAACATTCAGTACTTC. It specifies CASSKRRLAVAKNIQYF. This chain connects TRBV21-1 to TRBJ2-4; TRBD2 reflects the table's D call only, with no check against the DNA. TRBV21-1 is shown as a pseudogene. This CDR3 is 17 amino acids long.

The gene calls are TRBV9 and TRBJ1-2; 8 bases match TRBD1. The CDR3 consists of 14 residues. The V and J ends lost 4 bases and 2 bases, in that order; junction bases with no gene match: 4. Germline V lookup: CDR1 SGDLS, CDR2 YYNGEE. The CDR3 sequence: CASSQRTGNYGYTF. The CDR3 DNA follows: TGTGCCAGCAGCCAAAGGACAGGGAACTATGGCTACACCTTC.

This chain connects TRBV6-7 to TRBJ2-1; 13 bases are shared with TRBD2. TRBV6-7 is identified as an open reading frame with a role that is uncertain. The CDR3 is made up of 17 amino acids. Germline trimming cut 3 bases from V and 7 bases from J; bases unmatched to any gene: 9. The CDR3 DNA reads TGTGCCAGCAGTTATCATCCGGGACTAGCGGGAACTAATGAGCAGTTCTTC. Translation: CASSYHPGLAGTNEQFF.

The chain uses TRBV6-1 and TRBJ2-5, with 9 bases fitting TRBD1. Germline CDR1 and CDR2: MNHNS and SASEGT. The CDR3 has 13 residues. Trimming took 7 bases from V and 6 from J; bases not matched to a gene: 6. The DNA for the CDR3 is TGTGCCAGCACCAAGGACAGGGGAAAGACCCAGTACTTC. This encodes CASTKDRGKTQYF.

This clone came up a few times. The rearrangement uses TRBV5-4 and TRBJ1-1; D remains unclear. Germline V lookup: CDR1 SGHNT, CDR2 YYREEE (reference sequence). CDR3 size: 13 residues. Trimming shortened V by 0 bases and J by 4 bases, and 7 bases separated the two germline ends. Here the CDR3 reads CASSLEGFTEAFF. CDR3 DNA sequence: TGTGCCAGCAGCTTGGAAGGATTCACTGAAGCTTTCTTT.

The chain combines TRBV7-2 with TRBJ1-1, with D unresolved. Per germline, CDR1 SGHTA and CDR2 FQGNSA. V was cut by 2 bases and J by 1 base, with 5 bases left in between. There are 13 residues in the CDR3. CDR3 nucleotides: TGTGCCAGCAGCTTAAGTAGGAACACTGAAGCTTTCTTT. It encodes CASSLSRNTEAFF.

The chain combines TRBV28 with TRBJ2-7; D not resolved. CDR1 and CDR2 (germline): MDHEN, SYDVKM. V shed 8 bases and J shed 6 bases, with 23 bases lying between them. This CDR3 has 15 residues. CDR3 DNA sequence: TGTGCCAGCGCCTCACAAAGCCACGGTAGGAGCGAGCAGTACTTC. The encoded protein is CASASQSHGRSEQYF.